The 32 T cell receptor beta chains reported below all come from one sample, sequenced in a study of cytomegalovirus exposure and HLA in healthy donors. Sequenced by immunoSEQ multiplex PCR; TCRdb stores in-frame clones only, minus some. The sample has some 330,000 clones; 86% are singletons. What was sequenced was PBMCs. The receptors were gathered from a woman aged 18-35 years in good health and CMV-seronegative.

V is TRBV6-5 and J is TRBJ2-2, with D possibly TRBD2 on 5 matching bases. The CDR3 covers 13 residues. Trimming took 5 bases from V and 6 from J, leaving 10 bases between them. From germline, CDR1 is MNHEY and CDR2 SVGAGI. DNA of the CDR3: TGTGCCAGCAGTCCTCTGGGAGCCGGGGAGCTGTTTTTT. This encodes CASSPLGAGELFF.

This clone was detected once. J is TRBJ1-2 and V is TRBV10-3, with 9 positions matching TRBD1. After removal of 4 bases from V and 2 bases from J, the junction contained 2 bases not matched to a gene. The CDR3 consists of 14 residues. Per the germline V gene, CDR1 is ENHRY and CDR2 is SYGVKD. Written as DNA, the CDR3 is TGTGCCATCAGTGGGACAGGGGCCAACTATGGCTACACCTTC. It specifies CAISGTGANYGYTF.

The chain combines TRBV18 with TRBJ1-5; 9 positions agree with TRBD1. V was pared by 5 bases and J by 5 bases, with 1 base of the junction left unmatched. Germline V lookup: CDR1 KGHSH, CDR2 LQKENI. The CDR3 has 13 amino acids. CDR3 in amino acids: CASSDRGDQPQHF. The CDR3 coding sequence is TGTGCCAGCTCAGACAGGGGGGATCAGCCCCAGCATTTT.

This chain connects TRBV18 to TRBJ2-5; TRBD2 matches at 7 bases. V lost 3 bases and J lost 2; bases outside the gene matches: 6. Germline loops: CDR1 KGHSH, CDR2 LQKENI. The CDR3 consists of 15 residues. CDR3 protein: CASSPRTRAQETQYF. The CDR3 DNA is TGTGCCAGCTCACCCCGGACTAGAGCGCAAGAGACCCAGTACTTC.

The rearrangement links TRBV5-1 to TRBJ2-7, with D perhaps matching TRBD1 (6 bases). Germline assignment: CDR1 SGHRS and CDR2 YFSETQ. The CDR3 loop spans 14 amino acids. The germline V and J ends were trimmed by 4 bases and 6 bases, with 17 bases remaining between them. The CDR3 region has the DNA TGCGCCAGCAGCACCGGACAGCAACCCACCGAGCAGTACTTC. This encodes CASSTGQQPTEQYF.

In regard to this clone: Other DNA sequences in the sample encode the same CDR3. This chain uses TRBV7-2 with TRBJ2-7; TRBD1 matches at 10 bases. Germline-derived CDR1 and CDR2 are SGHTA and FQGNSA. This CDR3 contains 15 residues. V gave up 5 bases and J gave up 2 bases; unmatched junction bases: 6. This CDR3 is CASSLRTGGPYEQYF. Here the CDR3 DNA reads TGTGCCAGCAGCCTCAGGACAGGGGGGCCCTACGAGCAGTACTTC.

This clone was found a few times. This sequence joins TRBV30 and TRBJ1-2; no clear D. Germline V CDR1 and CDR2: GTSNPN, SVGIG (reference sequence). This CDR3 is 16 amino acids long. The ends were cut back, 2 bases at V and 4 bases at J, with 20 bases in the middle. CDR3 DNA sequence: TGTGCCTGGAGTTTAGGGAGGTCGGGTCGTTCCTATGGCTACACCTTC. This codes for CAWSLGRSGRSYGYTF.

The genes are TRBV4-3 and TRBJ2-2; 7 bases line up with TRBD2. The V gene's germline CDR1 is LGHNA and CDR2 YSLEER. The CDR3 consists of 18 residues. V was pared by 0 bases and J by 1 base, with 8 bases of the junction left unmatched. This CDR3 is CASSQDRDQRGNTGELFF. In nucleotides, the CDR3 is TGCGCCAGCAGCCAAGATCGGGACCAGCGGGGGAACACCGGGGAGCTGTTTTTT.

The rearrangement joins TRBV28 to TRBJ2-7; D ambiguous. The germline V gene encodes CDR1 MDHEN and CDR2 SYDVKM. The V end was cut by 3 bases, the J end by 4 bases, with 7 bases between. The CDR3 has 12 amino acids. Written as DNA, the CDR3 is TGTGCCAGCAGTTTGCAGGATTACGAGCAGTACTTC. Protein product: CASSLQDYEQYF.

The chain has TRBV2 and TRBJ1-5, with TRBD1 as a possible D gene (6 bases). V lost 7 bases, J lost 1 base, and 11 bases lay in between. Per germline, CDR1 SNHLY and CDR2 FYNNEI. The CDR3 runs 14 residues. The CDR3 DNA reads as TGTGCCAGCACTTCGGACAGAAGCAATCAGCCCCAGCATTTT. Translating gives CASTSDRSNQPQHF.

The J gene is TRBJ2-2, the V gene TRBV4-2; the D gene is possibly TRBD2 (6 bases). Germline CDR1 and CDR2: LGHNA and YNFKEQ. The length of the CDR3 is 16 residues. V shed 4 bases and J shed 6 bases, with 18 bases lying between them. The CDR3 coding sequence is TGTGCCAGCAGCCGGGGAGATGGAGGGACTCCCGGGGAGCTGTTTTTT. Its protein is CASSRGDGGTPGELFF.

The chain couples TRBV5-4 to TRBJ2-1; 7 bases align to TRBD2. Germline-derived CDR1 and CDR2 are SGHNT and YYREEE (reference sequence). Germline trimming cut 4 bases from V and 0 bases from J; bases unmatched to any gene: 7. The CDR3 is 16 residues long. The DNA for the CDR3 is TGTGCCAGCAGCCAAGGCACTAGCGCCTCCTACAATGAGCAGTTCTTC. It codes for CASSQGTSASYNEQFF.

This chain joins TRBV29-1 and TRBJ2-7; 11 positions agree with TRBD1. From germline, CDR1 is SQVTM and CDR2 ANQGSEA. The CDR3 extends over 17 amino acids. Trimming removed 2 bases from V and 0 bases from J; junction bases left unmatched: 9. Here the CDR3 DNA reads TGCAGCGTTGAAAGACGGACAGGGGGCGATGTCTCCTACGAGCAGTACTTC. Encoded protein: CSVERRTGGDVSYEQYF.

The genes are TRBV18 and TRBJ2-1; D gene ambiguous. V gave up 2 bases and J gave up 8 bases, with 10 bases separating them. Germline V gene data show CDR1 as KGHSH and CDR2 as LQKENI. The CDR3 extends over 13 amino acids. The CDR3 region has the DNA TGTGCCAGCTCACCAACCATCTATTATGAGCAGTTCTTC. Translated: CASSPTIYYEQFF.

The genes are TRBV7-7 and TRBJ2-7, with TRBD2 matching 9 bases. Germline-derived CDR1 and CDR2 are SSHAT and FNYEAQ (reference sequence). This CDR3 region has 13 residues. The ends lost 5 bases at V and 6 bases at J; junction bases unmatched: 5. CDR3 sequence: CASSAGLAGEQYF. The CDR3 bases are TGTGCCAGCAGCGCGGGACTAGCAGGCGAGCAGTACTTC.

This rearrangement joins TRBV11-1 to TRBJ2-1; 11 bases agree with TRBD2. CDR1 is SGHAT and CDR2 is FQDESV in the germline V gene (reference sequence). With V trimmed by 0 bases and J by 6 bases, 4 bases remained unmatched. The CDR3 runs to 16 residues. In DNA form, the CDR3 reads TGTGCCAGCAGCTTAGCGAAAACTAGCGGGAGCAATGAGCAGTTCTTC. Encoded protein: CASSLAKTSGSNEQFF.

This clone turned up a few times. The genes are TRBV7-6 and TRBJ1-2; D may be TRBD1 (5 bases). Germline V gene data show CDR1 as SGHVS and CDR2 as FNYEAQ. The CDR3 is 13 residues long. V was clipped by 7 bases and J by 4 bases, with 13 bases between them. The CDR3 nucleotides are TGTGCCAGCACTCCCGGGGGGGGCTATGGCTACACCTTC. Its translation is CASTPGGGYGYTF.

The V gene is TRBV15, the J gene TRBJ2-7, with 8 bases lining up with TRBD2. V shed 4 bases and J 3 bases; nucleotides not matched to a gene: 8. The CDR3 consists of 15 residues. From germline, CDR1 is LNHNV and CDR2 YYDKDF (reference sequence). In DNA form, the CDR3 reads TGTGCCACCAGCACGGGGGGGGCGGGGATCTACGAGCAGTACTTC. It translates to CATSTGGAGIYEQYF.

This clone was counted between two and nine times. The rearrangement links TRBV6-5 to TRBJ2-7; D is undetermined. Per the germline V gene, CDR1 is MNHEY and CDR2 is SVGAGI. V was shortened by 2 bases and J by 0 bases, with 8 bases between the two germline ends. The CDR3 is 14 amino acids. CDR3 bases: TGTGCCAGCAGTTACACGGAGAGCTCCTACGAGCAGTACTTC. This encodes CASSYTESSYEQYF.

This chain connects TRBV7-2 to TRBJ2-7; 10 nucleotides align to TRBD2. V trimming: 3 bases; J trimming: 7 bases; junction bases outside the gene matches: 12. The CDR3 consists of 16 residues. Germline V lookup: CDR1 SGHTA, CDR2 FQGNSA. The CDR3 coding sequence is TGTGCCAGCAGCTTCAGCCTGAGCGGGAGGGCGGGGGAGCAGTACTTC. Its protein is CASSFSLSGRAGEQYF. The full variable domain, completed using reference TRBV7-2 and TRBJ2-7, is GAGVSQSPSNKVTEKGKDVELRCDPISGHTALYWYRQSLGQGLEFLIYFQGNSAPDKSGLPSDRFSAERTGGSVSTLTIQRTQQEDSAVYLCASSFSLSGRAGEQYFGPGTRLTVT.

This clone appeared a few times. The chain is built from TRBV6-4 and TRBJ1-2; 10 positions agree with TRBD1. Trimming took 2 bases from V and 3 from J; bases not matched to a gene: 3. Germline CDR1 reads MRHNA; CDR2 reads SNTAGT. This CDR3 spans 15 amino acids. CDR3 DNA sequence: TGTGCCAGCAGTGACCGACAGGGGGCCGACTATGGCTACACCTTC. Translated, it gives CASSDRQGADYGYTF.

The chain is built from TRBV10-2 and TRBJ1-2; D call uncertain. V lost 6 bases, J lost 2 bases, and 22 bases lay in between. The CDR3 spans 17 residues. Germline CDR1 reads WSHSY; CDR2 reads SAAADI. The chain's CDR3 is CASSEDQTTPVNYGYTF. The CDR3 nucleotides read TGCGCCAGCAGCGAAGACCAGACAACCCCGGTCAACTATGGCTACACCTTC.

V is TRBV10-3 and J is TRBJ1-1, with 7 bases that match TRBD1. Losses at the gene ends were 5 bases for V and 3 bases for J; bases not matched to a gene: 9. The CDR3 consists of 15 residues. The germline gives CDR1 ENHRY, CDR2 SYGVKD. In DNA form, the CDR3 reads TGTGCCATCAGTCCGAGGACAGGTGACCACACTGAAGCTTTCTTT. Translation: CAISPRTGDHTEAFF.

J is TRBJ1-2 and V is TRBV6-1; D ambiguous. The germline V and J ends were trimmed by 7 bases and 5 bases, with 11 bases remaining between them. The CDR3 runs 12 residues. Germline V CDR1 and CDR2: MNHNS, SASEGT. CDR3: CASTLGVYGYTF. Here the CDR3 DNA reads TGTGCCAGCACCCTCGGAGTATATGGCTACACCTTC.

The rearrangement uses TRBV4-2 and TRBJ1-2; 9 nucleotides align to TRBD1. CDR1 LGHNA and CDR2 YNFKEQ come from the germline V gene. Trimming at V came to 1 base and at J to 2 bases, leaving 5 bases not matched to a gene. This CDR3 region has 16 residues. The CDR3: CASSQGQGVGNYGYTF. CDR3 bases: TGTGCCAGCAGCCAAGGACAGGGGGTGGGGAACTATGGCTACACCTTC.

The rearrangement joins TRBV2 to TRBJ2-7; D might be TRBD2 (5 bases). CDR1 and CDR2 from the germline V gene are SNHLY and FYNNEI. V dropped 5 bases and J dropped 0 bases, with 11 bases sitting between them. The CDR3 totals 14 residues. CDR3 amino acids: CASSRLGSSYEQYF. CDR3 nucleotides: TGTGCCAGCAGTAGATTGGGGAGCTCCTACGAGCAGTACTTC.

V is TRBV9 and J is TRBJ1-2; D uncertain. Germline V gene data show CDR1 as SGDLS and CDR2 as YYNGEE. V lost 1 base to trimming and J lost 0 bases, with 10 bases between them. The CDR3 consists of 15 residues. This CDR3 is CASSVQEIANYGYTF. CDR3 bases: TGTGCCAGCAGCGTACAGGAAATAGCTAACTATGGCTACACCTTC.

CDR3 bases: TGTGCCAGCAGCTTGGCGGCTAGCGGGGGGACAGATACGCAGTATTTT. Residues: CASSLAASGGTDTQYF. This chain uses TRBV5-4 with TRBJ2-3; 11 nucleotides line up with TRBD2. This CDR3 comprises 16 residues. V was clipped by 0 bases and J by 3 bases; unmatched bases: 3. The germline V gene has CDR1 SGHNT and CDR2 YYREEE (reference sequence).

The rearrangement joins TRBV5-6 to TRBJ1-1, with a tentative D call TRBD1 (6 bases). V shed 2 bases and J shed 5 bases, with 13 bases lying between them. This CDR3 is 14 amino acids long. CDR1 and CDR2 (germline): SGHDT, YYEEEE. CDR3 nucleotide sequence: TGTGCCAGCAGCTTTTCCGGGGGGCGGACTGAAGCTTTCTTT. It encodes CASSFSGGRTEAFF.

The genes are TRBV7-6 and TRBJ1-2; TRBD1 is a possible D gene (5 bases). V shed 5 bases and J shed 8 bases, with 12 bases lying between them. The length of the CDR3 is 12 residues. From germline, CDR1 is SGHVS and CDR2 FNYEAQ. The chain's CDR3 is CASSPMPGGYTF. For the CDR3, the DNA is TGTGCCAGCAGCCCTATGCCAGGGGGCTACACCTTC.

The chain carries TRBV21-1 and TRBJ2-5; TRBD1, the D gene given by the table, was not confirmed from the DNA. TRBV21-1 is labeled a pseudogene. The CDR3 is 14 amino acids. The CDR3 here is CANTGGAGRETQYF. The CDR3 DNA reads as TGTGCCAACACAGGGGGCGCGGGACGAGAGACCCAGTACTTC.

The V gene is TRBV28, the J gene TRBJ2-1; 10 bases match TRBD1. Germline CDR1 reads MDHEN; CDR2 reads SYDVKM. The CDR3 extends over 14 amino acids. V lost 6 bases, J lost 6 bases, and 5 bases stayed unmatched. CDR3 residues: CASSLTGGLNEQFF. The CDR3 nucleotides are TGTGCCAGCAGCTTGACAGGGGGCCTCAATGAGCAGTTCTTC.